This TCR beta chain was observed in a study of shared clonotypes between healthy human individuals. Overall study results and limits: Compared with memory subsets, naive subsets generally had larger estimated richness.

Concerning this clone itself: What it binds is not known. Other DNA sequences from this sample encode an identical CDR3 as well.

The authors distributed each subset's genomic DNA evenly over several immunoSEQ plates. In the original processing: With immunoSEQ giving junction-only sequences and no quality scores, filtering differed. Profiled with immunoSEQ multiplex PCR; TCRdb holds only in-frame clones, not every one. Clone size and the V and J calls come from that table; the DNA yielded D and trimming. This sample yields more than 2 million clones, of which 90% to 97% are seen a single time; around 0.13% belongs to the top ten. From germline, CDR1 is SGHRS and CDR2 YFSETQ. There are 14 residues in the CDR3. V was pared by 0 bases and J by 2 bases, with 8 bases between.

The sample was naive CD4+ T cells sorted from blood. As to subset: CD45RA+ positively selected. The gene calls are TRBV5-1 and TRBJ2-5; unclear D gene. The receptor was isolated from a man between 18 and 29 years old in good health. CDR3: CASSLGLGQETQYF. The CDR3 DNA reads TGCGCCAGCAGCTTGGGGCTCGGGCAAGAGACCCAGTACTTC. Full variable domain (remainder filled in from reference TRBV5-1 and TRBJ2-5): KAGVTQTPRYLIKTRGQQVTLSCSPISGHRSVSWYQQTPGQGLQFLFEYFSETQRNKGNFPGRFSGRQFSNSRSEMNVSTLELGDSALYLCASSLGLGQETQYFGPGTRLLVL.